This T cell receptor beta chain was identified during a study of cytomegalovirus exposure and HLA in healthy donors. Researchers ran the PCR with 60 Vbeta and 13 Jbeta primers. Assay used: immunoSEQ multiplex PCR; TCRdb lists only in-frame clones, some missing. The table lists around 67,000 clones, 80% to 90% of them singletons. On this clone: Its cognate antigen is unknown.

Trimming cost V 1 base and J 0 bases, with 12 bases left between them. The CDR3 has 17 residues. CDR1 is MNHNS, CDR2 SASEGT, per germline. General observations from the study: Later analysis identified several of the most significant clusters that appeared linked to common viral pathogens.

The TCR was taken from a young woman in good health and CMV-seropositive. The material sequenced was PBMCs. This chain connects TRBV6-1 to TRBJ1-4; tentatively, D is TRBD1 (5 bases). CDR3 sequence reads: CASSEGWGGTTNEKLFF. For the CDR3, the DNA is TGTGCCAGCAGTGAAGGGTGGGGGGGAACAACTAATGAAAAACTGTTTTTT.